This T cell receptor (beta chain) stems from a study of vaccination and CD4 T cells after COVID-19. For the study at large: Researchers treated cells with overlapping spike peptides taken from SARS-CoV-2, HCoV-NL63, HCoV-OC43 and HCoV-229E.

Oncomine TCR Beta short-read sequencing was applied to DNA from cultured CD4+ T cells. TCRdb re-analysed the PCR reads in MiXCR, keeping a single row per CDR3 protein. The sample shows over 5,000 distinct CDR3 sequences, 39% of them seen only once. The treatment here: roughly 11-day PBMC culture with coronavirus spike peptide pools or control peptides (ViraFEST assay). Prior to the COVID-19 pandemic (2011-2018), the unexposed donor's CD4+ T cells were collected. A half-volume replacement of the medium with fresh IL-2 medium was performed on days 3 and 7. Worth noting for this clonotype: What it binds is not known.

V lost 0 bases and J 3 bases, leaving 11 bases between the germline ends. This CDR3 is 15 amino acids long. Per germline, CDR1 ENHRY and CDR2 SYGVKD. The sequenced material came from CD4+ T cells from blood, cultured in vitro. The origin of this receptor is a human donor in good health. V is TRBV10-3 and J is TRBJ1-1; D possibly corresponds to TRBD1 (6 bases). CDR3 bases: TGTGCCATCAGTGAGTCCGGGGGGGCCTACACTGAAGCTTTCTTT. It is translated as CAISESGGAYTEAFF.